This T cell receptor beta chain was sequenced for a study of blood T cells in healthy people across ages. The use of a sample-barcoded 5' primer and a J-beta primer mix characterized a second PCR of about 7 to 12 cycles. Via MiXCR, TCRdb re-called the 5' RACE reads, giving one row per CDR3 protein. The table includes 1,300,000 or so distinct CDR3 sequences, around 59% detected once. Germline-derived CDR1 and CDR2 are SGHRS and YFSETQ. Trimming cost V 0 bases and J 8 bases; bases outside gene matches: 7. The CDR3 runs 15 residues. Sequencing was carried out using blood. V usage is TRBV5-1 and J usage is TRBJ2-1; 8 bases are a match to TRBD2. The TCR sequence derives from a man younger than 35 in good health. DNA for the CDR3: TGCGCCAGCAGCTTGGATACGGGAGGGCCTTATGAGCAGTTCTTC. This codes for CASSLDTGGPYEQFF.